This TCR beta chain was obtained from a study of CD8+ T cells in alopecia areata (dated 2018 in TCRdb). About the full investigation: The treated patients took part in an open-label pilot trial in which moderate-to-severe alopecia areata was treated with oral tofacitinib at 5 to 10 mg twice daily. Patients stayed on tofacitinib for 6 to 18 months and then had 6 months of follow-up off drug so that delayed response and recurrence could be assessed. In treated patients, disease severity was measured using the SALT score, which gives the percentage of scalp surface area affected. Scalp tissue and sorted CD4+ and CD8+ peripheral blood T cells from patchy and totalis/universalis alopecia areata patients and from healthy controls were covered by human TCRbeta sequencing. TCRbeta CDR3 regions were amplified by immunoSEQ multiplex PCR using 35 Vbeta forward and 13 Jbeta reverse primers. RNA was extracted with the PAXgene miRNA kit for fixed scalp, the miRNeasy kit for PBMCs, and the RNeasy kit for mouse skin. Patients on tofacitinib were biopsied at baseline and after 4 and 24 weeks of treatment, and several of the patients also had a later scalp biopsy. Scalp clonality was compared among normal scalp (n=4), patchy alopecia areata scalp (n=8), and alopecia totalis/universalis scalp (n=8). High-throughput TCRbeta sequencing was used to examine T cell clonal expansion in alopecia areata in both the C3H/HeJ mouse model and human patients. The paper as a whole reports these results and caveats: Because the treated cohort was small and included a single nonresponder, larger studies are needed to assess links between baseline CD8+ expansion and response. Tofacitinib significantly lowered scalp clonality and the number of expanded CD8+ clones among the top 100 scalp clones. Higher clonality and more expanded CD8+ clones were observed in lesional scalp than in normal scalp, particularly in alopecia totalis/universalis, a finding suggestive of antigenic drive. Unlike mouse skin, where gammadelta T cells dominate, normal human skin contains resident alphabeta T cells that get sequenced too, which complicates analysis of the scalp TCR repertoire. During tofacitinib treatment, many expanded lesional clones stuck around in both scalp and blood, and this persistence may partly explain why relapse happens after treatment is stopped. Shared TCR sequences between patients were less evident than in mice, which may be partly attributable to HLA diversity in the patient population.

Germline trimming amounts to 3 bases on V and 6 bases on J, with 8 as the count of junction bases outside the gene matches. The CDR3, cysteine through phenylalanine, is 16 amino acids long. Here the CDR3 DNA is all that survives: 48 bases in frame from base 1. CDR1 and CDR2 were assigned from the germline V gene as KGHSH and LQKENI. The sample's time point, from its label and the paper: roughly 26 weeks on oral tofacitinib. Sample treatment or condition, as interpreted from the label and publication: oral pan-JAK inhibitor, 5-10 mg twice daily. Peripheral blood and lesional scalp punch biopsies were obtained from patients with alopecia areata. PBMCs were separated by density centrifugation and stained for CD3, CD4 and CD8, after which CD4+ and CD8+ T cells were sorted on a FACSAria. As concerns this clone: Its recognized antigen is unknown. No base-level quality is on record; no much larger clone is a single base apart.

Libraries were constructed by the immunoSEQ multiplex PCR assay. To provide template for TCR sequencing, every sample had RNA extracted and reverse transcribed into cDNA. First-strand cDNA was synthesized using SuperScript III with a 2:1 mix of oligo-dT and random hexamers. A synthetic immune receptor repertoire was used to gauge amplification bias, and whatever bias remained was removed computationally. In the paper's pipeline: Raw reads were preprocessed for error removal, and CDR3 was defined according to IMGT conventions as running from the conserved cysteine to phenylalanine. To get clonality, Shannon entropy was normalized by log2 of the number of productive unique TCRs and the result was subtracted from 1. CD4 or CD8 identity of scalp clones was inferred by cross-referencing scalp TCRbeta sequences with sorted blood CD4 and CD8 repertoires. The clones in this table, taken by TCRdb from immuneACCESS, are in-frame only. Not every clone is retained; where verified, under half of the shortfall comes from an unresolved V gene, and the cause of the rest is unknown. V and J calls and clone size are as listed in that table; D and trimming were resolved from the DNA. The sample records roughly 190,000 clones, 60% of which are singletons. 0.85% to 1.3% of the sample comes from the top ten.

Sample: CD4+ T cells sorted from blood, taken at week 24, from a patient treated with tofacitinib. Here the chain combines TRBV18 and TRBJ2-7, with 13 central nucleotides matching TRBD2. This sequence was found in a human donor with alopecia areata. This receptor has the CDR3 CASSPTAGLAGIEQYF. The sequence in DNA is TGTGCCAGCTCACCTACTGCGGGACTAGCGGGGATCGAGCAGTACTTC.